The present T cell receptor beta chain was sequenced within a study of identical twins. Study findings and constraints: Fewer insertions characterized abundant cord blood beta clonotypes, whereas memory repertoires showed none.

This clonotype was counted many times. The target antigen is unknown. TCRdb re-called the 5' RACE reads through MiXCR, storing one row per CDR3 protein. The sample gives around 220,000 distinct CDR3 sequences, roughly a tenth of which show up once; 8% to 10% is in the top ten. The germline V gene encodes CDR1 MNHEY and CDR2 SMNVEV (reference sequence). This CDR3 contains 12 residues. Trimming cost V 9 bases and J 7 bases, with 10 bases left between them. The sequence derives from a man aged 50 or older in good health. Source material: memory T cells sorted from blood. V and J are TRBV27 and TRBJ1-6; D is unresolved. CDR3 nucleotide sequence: TGTGCCAGTTGGACGCAGAATTCACCCCTCCACTTT. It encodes CASWTQNSPLHF.